The 12 T cell receptor beta chains below were found in one sample sequenced in a study of cytomegalovirus exposure and HLA in healthy donors. The PCR made use of 60 Vbeta and 13 Jbeta primers. The method was immunoSEQ multiplex PCR; TCRdb's version includes in-frame clones alone and lacks a portion of them. Counted here are 98,000 or so clones, more than 70% occurring once; the ten biggest clones make up 7.7%. Specimen: PBMCs. These receptors were collected from a female donor in good health and CMV-seronegative.

This rearrangement joins TRBV2 to TRBJ2-2; 12 nucleotides match TRBD2. V was pared by 6 bases and J by 5 bases, with 4 bases of the junction left unmatched. The CDR3 spans 15 residues. Germline-derived CDR1 and CDR2 are SNHLY and FYNNEI. The CDR3 loop is CASRLAGGRTGELFF. CDR3 DNA sequence: TGTGCCAGCAGGCTAGCGGGGGGGCGAACCGGGGAGCTGTTTTTT.

This chain links TRBV5-6 with TRBJ2-7, with a possible D match to TRBD2 (5 bases). CDR1 SGHDT and CDR2 YYEEEE come from the germline V gene. V was pared by 1 base and J by 3 bases, with 11 bases between. The CDR3 contains 14 residues. The CDR3 spells CASSLSPRDYEQYF. As DNA, the CDR3 is TGTGCCAGCAGCTTGTCCCCACGGGACTACGAGCAGTACTTC.

The chain links TRBV21-1 to TRBJ1-2. TRBV21-1 is recorded as a pseudogene. CDR3 size: 13 residues. CDR3 nucleotide sequence: TGTGCCAGCAAGCGGGGGCAGGGGCATGGCTACACCTTC. It yields the protein CASKRGQGHGYTF.

The chain carries TRBV6-6 and TRBJ2-1, with 14 bases that match TRBD2. With V trimmed by 6 bases and J by 5 bases, 3 bases remained unmatched. The CDR3 length is 15 residues. CDR1 is MNHNY, CDR2 SVGAGI, per germline (reference sequence). CDR3 amino acids: CASRRLAGGNNEQFF. The CDR3 DNA reads as TGTGCCAGCAGACGACTAGCGGGGGGGAACAATGAGCAGTTCTTC.

V usage is TRBV2 and J usage is TRBJ2-7; the D gene is possibly TRBD1 (6 bases). Germline CDR1 and CDR2: SNHLY and FYNNEI. This CDR3 is built from 13 residues. The V end lost 10 bases, the J end lost 2 bases, and 15 bases lay between the germline ends. In nucleotides, the CDR3 is TGTGCCACTACAAGACAGGAGCCCTACGAGCAGTACTTC. Translation gives CATTRQEPYEQYF. The whole variable domain, remainder taken from reference TRBV2 and TRBJ2-7, is EPEVTQTPSHQVTQMGQEVILRCVPISNHLYFYWYRQILGQKVEFLVSFYNNEISEKSEIFDDQFSVERPDGSNFTLKIRSTKLEDSAMYFCATTRQEPYEQYFGPGTRLTVT.

V is TRBV7-3 and J is TRBJ2-1, with unresolved D. V was clipped by 5 bases and J by 5 bases, with 10 bases between them. This CDR3 is built from 13 residues. The germline V gene has CDR1 SGHTA and CDR2 FQGTGA. The CDR3, as DNA: TGTGCCAGCAGCGATACAGCTAACAATGAGCAGTTCTTC. Translation: CASSDTANNEQFF.

The chain has TRBV7-2 and TRBJ1-1; no reliable D call. The ends were cut back, 5 bases at V and 1 base at J, with 14 bases in the middle. CDR3 length: 15 residues. The germline V gene has CDR1 SGHTA and CDR2 FQGNSA. CDR3 residues: CASSRLKSGNTEAFF. Here the CDR3 DNA reads TGTGCCAGCAGCCGACTCAAATCGGGGAACACTGAAGCTTTCTTT.

This clone showed up just a few times. V and J are TRBV7-9 and TRBJ1-3; D possibly corresponds to TRBD1 (5 bases). The V end lost 5 bases, the J end lost 3 bases, and 14 bases lay between the germline ends. This CDR3 region has 15 residues. CDR1 SEHNR and CDR2 FQNEAQ come from the germline V gene (reference sequence). CDR3 in DNA: TGTGCCAGCAGCCAGTCAGGGTTAAGTGGAAACACCATATATTTT. Amino acids: CASSQSGLSGNTIYF.

This chain connects TRBV25-1 to TRBJ1-4; D is ambiguous. This CDR3 spans 14 amino acids. The V end lost 3 bases, the J end lost 4 bases, and 9 bases lay between the germline ends. Germline V lookup: CDR1 MGHDK, CDR2 SYGVNS. The CDR3 here is CASSDASVNEKLFF. Written as DNA, the CDR3 is TGTGCCAGCAGTGACGCCAGTGTTAATGAAAAACTGTTTTTT.

The chain employs TRBV15 and TRBJ1-4; 8 bases are a match to TRBD1. This CDR3 is 17 amino acids long. Per germline, CDR1 LNHNV and CDR2 YYDKDF (reference sequence). With 1 base clipped from V and 8 bases from J, the junction kept 12 bases outside the gene matches. The CDR3 sequence is CATSRGKPTGAWEKLFF. The CDR3 DNA is TGTGCCACCAGCAGAGGGAAACCGACAGGGGCTTGGGAAAAACTGTTTTTT.

The V call is TRBV5-5, the J call TRBJ2-2; D is possibly TRBD1 (5 bases). The CDR3 has 17 residues. V was shortened by 4 bases and J by 2 bases, with 18 bases between the two germline ends. CDR1 SGHKS and CDR2 YYEKEE come from the germline V gene (reference sequence). DNA of the CDR3: TGTGCCAGCAGCACCCTGGTTGTTAGGACAAACACCGGGGAGCTGTTTTTT. Residues: CASSTLVVRTNTGELFF.

The gene calls are TRBV29-1 and TRBJ2-7; TRBD1 matches 7 bases. CDR1 is SQVTM and CDR2 is ANQGSEA in the germline V gene. CDR3 length equals 14 residues. V gave up 2 bases and J gave up 5 bases; unmatched junction bases: 9. The CDR3 sequence: CSVERSRGKNEQYF. DNA of the CDR3: TGCAGCGTTGAAAGGTCCAGGGGGAAAAACGAGCAGTACTTC.